This T cell receptor beta chain was observed in a study of T cell responses to AZD1222 COVID-19 vaccine. The CDR3 contains 13 residues. Germline lookup yields CDR1 SGHDN and CDR2 FVKESK. The V end was cut by 4 bases, the J end by 2 bases, with 6 bases between. Generated by immunoSEQ multiplex PCR, the TCRdb table keeps only in-frame clones and is missing some. The table has about 100,000 clones, 88% seen once. As concerns this clone: Its target is unknown.

Whole-study findings and limits: Just 5 to 7 AZD1222 recipients tested seropositive at baseline. The CD4 TCRs associated with vaccination extended across spike and predominated at 160-218 and 743-854. Clonal diversity was possibly underestimated, and the donors were mostly white British, with more females.

This sequence originates from an adult in good health. The starting material was peripheral blood, obtained on day 0 of AZD1222 vaccination. The genes are TRBV14 and TRBJ1-5; D gene unclear. The chain's CDR3 is CASSLSGNQPQHF. The CDR3 DNA follows: TGTGCCAGCAGCCTGAGTGGCAATCAGCCCCAGCATTTT. Full variable domain (remainder filled in from reference TRBV14 and TRBJ1-5): EAGVTQFPSHSVIEKGQTVTLRCDPISGHDNLYWYRRVMGKEIKFLLHFVKESKQDESGMPNNRFLAERTGGTYSTLKVQPAELEDSGVYFCASSLSGNQPQHFGDGTRLSIL.